This TCR beta chain was observed in a study of blood T cell repertoires in COVID-19. Repertoires were generated with immunoSEQ multiplex PCR, while TCRdb's copy carries only in-frame clones and drops some. The table shows under 20,000 clones, with about 88% occurring only once. The germline gives CDR1 KGHSH, CDR2 LQKENI. CDR3 length: 15 residues. J lost 3 bases, V lost 0 bases, and 2 bases had no gene match. This sequence was found in a man aged 55 to 70 with acute or convalescent COVID-19. The sample comprised peripheral blood. This sequence joins TRBV18 and TRBJ2-7, with 10 bases lining up with TRBD2. DNA for the CDR3: TGTGCCAGCTCACCACCCTCTAGCGGGGGCTACGAGCAGTACTTC. Its protein is CASSPPSSGGYEQYF. Full variable domain (outside the CDR3, taken from reference TRBV18 and TRBJ2-7): NAGVMQNPRHLVRRRGQEARLRCSPMKGHSHVYWYRQLPEEGLKFMVYLQKENIIDESGMPKERFSAEFPKEGPSILRIQQVVRGDSAAYFCASSPPSSGGYEQYFGPGTRLTVT.